This entry lists 29 T cell receptor beta chains sequenced from one sample in a study of blood T cell repertoires in COVID-19. Sequencing was performed with immunoSEQ multiplex PCR; in TCRdb, only in-frame clones are kept and a portion is missing. The sample lists approximately 68,000 clones, roughly 82% occurring once. Material: peripheral blood. The receptors derive from a man at least 80 years old with active COVID-19.

This chain connects TRBV7-2 to TRBJ2-3; D is undetermined. The V gene lost 5 bases and the J gene lost 6 bases, with 15 bases spanning the gap. CDR1 SGHTA and CDR2 FQGNSA come from the germline V gene. CDR3 length: 14 amino acids. The CDR3 is CASSTEFTSDTQYF. The CDR3 coding sequence is TGTGCCAGCAGCACAGAATTCACCTCCGATACGCAGTATTTT. Drawing the rest from reference TRBV7-2 and TRBJ2-3, the complete variable domain is GAGVSQSPSNKVTEKGKDVELRCDPISGHTALYWYRQSLGQGLEFLIYFQGNSAPDKSGLPSDRFSAERTGGSVSTLTIQRTQQEDSAVYLCASSTEFTSDTQYFGPGTRLTVL.

The rearrangement joins TRBV5-1 to TRBJ1-1; 11 nucleotides agree with TRBD1. The CDR3 has 19 residues. V was clipped by 0 bases and J by 1 base; unmatched bases: 11. The germline V gene encodes CDR1 SGHRS and CDR2 YFSETQ. CDR3 DNA sequence: TGCGCCAGCAGCTTGGACACCAAGGACAGGGGGCGCGGGAACACTGAAGCTTTCTTT. The encoded protein is CASSLDTKDRGRGNTEAFF.

The chain employs TRBV6-2 or TRBV6-3 and TRBJ2-2; tentatively, D is TRBD1 (5 bases). The CDR3 sequence is 17 residues long. Trimming stripped 5 bases from V and 7 bases from J, with 23 bases between. The germline V gene encodes CDR1 MNHEY and CDR2 SVGEGT. This chain's CDR3 is CASSPKTANLLGGELFF. CDR3 DNA sequence: TGTGCCAGCAGTCCAAAGACAGCCAACTTGTTAGGCGGGGAGCTGTTTTTT.

The rearrangement joins TRBV5-5 to TRBJ1-2, with 7 positions matching TRBD1. Trimming removed 0 bases from V and 7 bases from J; junction bases left unmatched: 12. CDR3 length equals 16 residues. Germline V gives CDR1 SGHKS, CDR2 YYEKEE (reference sequence). The CDR3 region has the DNA TGTGCCAGCAGCTTGGGCCCTCAGGGGGGATCGAGTGGCTACACCTTC. Its protein is CASSLGPQGGSSGYTF.

The V call is TRBV7-2, the J call TRBJ1-3, with D hard to call. Trimming pared 5 bases from V and 0 bases from J, leaving 11 bases between. The length of the CDR3 is 15 residues. Germline V gives CDR1 SGHTA, CDR2 FQGNSA. Written as DNA, the CDR3 is TGTGCCAGCAGCCTCGGACTCTACTCTGGAAACACCATATATTTT. The encoded protein is CASSLGLYSGNTIYF.

The chain recombines TRBV3-1 (or the pseudogene TRBV3-2) with TRBJ1-1; perhaps TRBD1 as D (5 bases). CDR3 length equals 11 residues. The germline gives CDR1 LGHDT, CDR2 YNNKEL (reference sequence). V lost 4 bases and J lost 11, with 11 bases in between. CDR3 region: CASSRGGEAFF. CDR3 bases: TGTGCCAGCAGCCGCGGGGGGGAGGCTTTCTTT.

This clone appeared once. The chain uses TRBV5-5 and TRBJ2-1; D perhaps matches TRBD1 (5 bases). This CDR3 spans 14 amino acids. Germline V gene lookup returns CDR1 SGHKS and CDR2 YYEKEE (reference sequence). V gave up 2 bases and J gave up 4 bases, with 10 bases separating them. CDR3 in amino acids: CASSFGQGYNEQFF. The CDR3 region has the DNA TGTGCCAGCAGCTTCGGTCAGGGTTACAATGAGCAGTTCTTC.

This clone was recorded once. This sequence joins TRBV7-2 and TRBJ1-2; 9 nucleotides agree with TRBD1. Per germline, CDR1 SGHTA and CDR2 FQGNSA. This CDR3 is 14 amino acids long. The J segment lost 9 bases and the V segment lost 1 base, leaving 6 bases of the junction unmatched. The CDR3, as DNA: TGTGCCAGCAGCTTAGGACAGGGGGAGAGGAGCTACACCTTC. As protein: CASSLGQGERSYTF.

The V gene is TRBV7-6, the J gene TRBJ1-1; tentatively, D is TRBD1 (6 bases). Germline V lookup: CDR1 SGHVS, CDR2 FNYEAQ. V lost 4 bases, J lost 1 base, and 16 bases lay in between. This CDR3 region has 16 residues. CDR3 bases: TGTGCCAGCAGCTCCCGCGCCACAGGGAAGAACACTGAAGCTTTCTTT. Its translation is CASSSRATGKNTEAFF.

This clone was observed a single time. The chain combines TRBV7-2 with TRBJ2-5; D uncertain. Germline loops: CDR1 SGHTA, CDR2 FQGNSA. This CDR3 is built from 12 residues. V was clipped by 1 base and J by 4 bases, with 4 bases between them. CDR3: CASSLGLETQYF. The CDR3 DNA is TGTGCCAGCAGCTTAGGTCTAGAGACCCAGTACTTC.

V and J are TRBV5-4 and TRBJ2-6; 10 bases are shared with TRBD1. Germline loops: CDR1 SGHNT, CDR2 YYREEE (reference sequence). The junction had 11 bases not matched to a gene; V was cut back by 4 bases and J by 4 bases. The CDR3 length is 18 residues. CDR3 residues: CASSPPGQGVSGANVLTF. The CDR3 bases are TGTGCCAGCAGCCCGCCAGGACAGGGGGTATCCGGGGCCAACGTCCTGACTTTC.

The chain joins TRBV6-4 to TRBJ2-2; maybe TRBD1 (6 bases). Germline lookup yields CDR1 MRHNA and CDR2 SNTAGT. The ends were cut back, 3 bases at V and 1 base at J, with 6 bases in the middle. CDR3 size: 14 residues. CDR3 loop: CASSEQGNTGELFF. For the CDR3, the DNA is TGTGCCAGCAGTGAACAGGGGAACACCGGGGAGCTGTTTTTT.

The chain uses TRBV27 and TRBJ2-6; 11 nucleotides align to TRBD1. The CDR3 extends over 19 amino acids. The V gene end was trimmed by 4 bases and the J gene end by 4 bases; junction bases not matched to a gene: 12. CDR1 is MNHEY, CDR2 SMNVEV, per germline (reference sequence). CDR3 DNA sequence: TGTGCCAGCAGTTCCCCATCTGGACAGGGGGCGCTAGGGGCCAACGTCCTGACTTTC. Translating it yields CASSSPSGQGALGANVLTF.

The genes are TRBV7-2 and TRBJ1-1; D remains unclear. CDR1 and CDR2 (germline): SGHTA, FQGNSA. V was pared by 5 bases and J by 0 bases, with 7 bases between. The CDR3 sequence is 13 residues long. The CDR3: CASSQDMNTEAFF. The DNA for the CDR3 is TGTGCCAGCAGCCAGGATATGAACACTGAAGCTTTCTTT.

The chain is built from TRBV7-8 and TRBJ2-5, with 9 bases that match TRBD2. This CDR3 region has 16 residues. CDR1 and CDR2 from the germline V gene are SGHVS and FQNEAQ. J gave up 5 bases and V 0 bases, and 7 bases lay outside the gene matches. The CDR3: CASSLASGLAWETQYF. The DNA of the CDR3 is TGTGCCAGCAGCTTAGCCTCCGGACTAGCGTGGGAGACCCAGTACTTC.

The V gene is TRBV2, the J gene TRBJ2-2, with D perhaps matching TRBD1 (6 bases). Trimming took off 7 bases at V and 0 bases at J, with 12 bases between the two ends. Germline values: CDR1 SNHLY, CDR2 FYNNEI. The CDR3 covers 15 residues. CDR3 in DNA: TGTGCCAGCAAGTCACAGGGCGCGAACACCGGGGAGCTGTTTTTT. It encodes CASKSQGANTGELFF.

The genes are TRBV7-9 and TRBJ1-1; D might be TRBD1 (5 bases). The CDR3 runs to 16 residues. Trimming pared 0 bases from V and 1 base from J, leaving 12 bases between. Germline V gene lookup returns CDR1 SEHNR and CDR2 FQNEAQ (reference sequence). CDR3 residues: CASSLARGGWNTEAFF. The CDR3 DNA reads as TGTGCCAGCAGCTTAGCGCGGGGGGGTTGGAACACTGAAGCTTTCTTT. Supplemented by reference TRBV7-9 and TRBJ1-1, the full variable domain reads DTGVSQNPRHKITKRGQNVTFRCDPISEHNRLYWYRQTLGQGPEFLTYFQNEAQLEKSRLLSDRFSAERPKGSFSTLEIQRTEQGDSAMYLCASSLARGGWNTEAFFGQGTRLTVV.

This clone was recorded only once. This sequence joins TRBV6-4 and TRBJ1-6; 7 bases agree with TRBD1. Germline CDR1 MRHNA, CDR2 SNTAGT. The J segment lost 7 bases and the V segment lost 0 bases, leaving 3 bases of the junction unmatched. The CDR3 consists of 15 residues. Written as DNA, the CDR3 is TGTGCCAGCAGTGACTCGAACAGGGGAAATTCACCCCTCCACTTT. This codes for CASSDSNRGNSPLHF.

V gene TRBV24-1 combines with J gene TRBJ2-2; D may be TRBD1 (5 bases). V was pared by 11 bases and J by 0 bases, with 9 bases between. The CDR3 sequence is 13 residues long. Germline assignment: CDR1 KGHDR and CDR2 SFDVKD. CDR3 loop: CAIQGTNTGELFF. Written as DNA, the CDR3 is TGTGCCATCCAGGGAACGAACACCGGGGAGCTGTTTTTT.

The chain links TRBV10-3 to TRBJ2-1; D uncertain. CDR1 and CDR2 from the germline V gene are ENHRY and SYGVKD. The CDR3 spans 11 residues. The ends were cut back, 4 bases at V and 6 bases at J, with 4 bases in the middle. The CDR3 nucleotides are TGTGCCATCAGTGTGGCCAATGAGCAGTTCTTC. Protein sequence: CAISVANEQFF.

The rearrangement joins TRBV25-1 to TRBJ1-4; a possible D gene is TRBD1 (5 bases). Per germline, CDR1 MGHDK and CDR2 SYGVNS. CDR3 length: 14 residues. Trimming shortened V by 6 bases and J by 7 bases, and 15 bases separated the two germline ends. The CDR3, as DNA: TGTGCCAGCAGCCAACATGGGGCTTTTGAAAAACTGTTTTTT. It codes for CASSQHGAFEKLFF.

This clone was found a few times. The chain employs TRBV9 and TRBJ1-1, with 7 nucleotides matching TRBD1. The CDR3 has 16 amino acids. J lost 0 bases, V lost 3 bases, and 8 bases had no gene match. CDR1 SGDLS and CDR2 YYNGEE come from the germline V gene. The CDR3 loop is CASSEQTGLMNTEAFF. CDR3 DNA sequence: TGTGCCAGCAGCGAGCAGACAGGGCTGATGAACACTGAAGCTTTCTTT.

This chain joins TRBV7-2 and TRBJ2-3; weak D call: TRBD2 (7 bases). In germline, CDR1 is SGHTA, CDR2 FQGNSA. Trimming cost V 11 bases and J 0 bases, with 12 bases left between them. This CDR3 comprises 13 residues. CDR3 nucleotide sequence: TGTGCCTCCGGGGGGCCTAGCACAGATACGCAGTATTTT. Translating gives CASGGPSTDTQYF. The full variable domain, in which reference TRBV7-2 and TRBJ2-3 provide the parts outside the CDR3, is GAGVSQSPSNKVTEKGKDVELRCDPISGHTALYWYRQSLGQGLEFLIYFQGNSAPDKSGLPSDRFSAERTGGSVSTLTIQRTQQEDSAVYLCASGGPSTDTQYFGPGTRLTVL.

This clone turned up a few times. V usage is TRBV3-1 (or the pseudogene TRBV3-2) and J usage is TRBJ1-2, with 8 bases fitting TRBD1. The CDR3 has 15 residues. Trimming removed 2 bases from V and 5 bases from J; junction bases left unmatched: 7. CDR1 and CDR2 from the germline V gene are LGHDT and YNNKEL (reference sequence). CDR3 region: CASSQPQGVGYGYTF. The DNA for the CDR3 is TGTGCCAGCAGCCAACCACAGGGGGTTGGGTATGGCTACACCTTC.

CDR3 nucleotide sequence: TGTGCCAGTAGTAAGGACAGGGGGCTCTATGGCTACACCTTC. Translation gives CASSKDRGLYGYTF. The rearrangement links TRBV19 to TRBJ1-2; TRBD1 aligns across 11 bases. The CDR3 has 14 residues. J lost 4 bases, V lost 4 bases, and 2 bases had no gene match. Germline V gene sequence: CDR1 LNHDA, CDR2 SQIVND (reference sequence).

This clone occurred once. The chain links TRBV18 to TRBJ1-1, with 7 positions matching TRBD1. Per germline, CDR1 KGHSH and CDR2 LQKENI. Trimming took 5 bases from V and 10 from J; bases not matched to a gene: 13. This CDR3 region has 14 residues. This chain's CDR3 is CASSSYTTGSGAFF. CDR3 DNA sequence: TGTGCCAGCTCATCTTACACGACAGGGTCGGGAGCTTTCTTT.

The chain recombines TRBV5-4 with TRBJ2-5; a weak D match, TRBD2 (5 bases). V lost 5 bases and J lost 7, with 15 bases in between. CDR1 and CDR2 (germline): SGHNT, YYREEE (reference sequence). CDR3 length: 13 residues. CDR3 DNA: TGTGCCAGCAGTTTGCGTGGGGAGACGACCCAGTACTTC. It codes for CASSLRGETTQYF.

This clone was picked up many times. This chain links TRBV4-1 with TRBJ1-6; D is unresolved. V was cut by 0 bases and J by 10 bases, with 10 bases left in between. The germline V gene has CDR1 MGHRA and CDR2 YSYEKL. This CDR3 is 14 amino acids long. Written as DNA, the CDR3 is TGCGCCAGCAGCCAAGATTCGGAGTCGTCACCCCTCCACTTT. Protein sequence: CASSQDSESSPLHF.

This sequence joins TRBV6-5 and TRBJ2-3; 10 nucleotides match TRBD2. Germline V gene data show CDR1 as MNHEY and CDR2 as SVGAGI. CDR3 size: 13 residues. V was clipped by 6 bases and J by 4 bases; unmatched bases: 1. Written as DNA, the CDR3 is TGTGCCAGCAGACTAGCGGGGTCAGATACGCAGTATTTT. Residues: CASRLAGSDTQYF.